This T cell receptor (beta chain) emerged from a study of T cell repertoires in cytomegalovirus infection. Study at large: Signatures in public TCR beta sequences pointed to both CMV infection and matching HLA type.

Germline V gives CDR1 SNHLY, CDR2 FYNNEI. V trimming: 6 bases; J trimming: 4 bases; junction bases outside the gene matches: 8. There are 15 residues in the CDR3. Whole-study results and caveats: The cumulative frequency of public TCR beta families distinguished individuals who carried CMV together with the relevant HLA. CMV-specific TCR beta clonotypes restricted by HLA-C were the ones dominating the ex vivo response.

Using its own MiXCR run on the reads, TCRdb lists one record per CDR3 protein. Of about 740,000 distinct CDR3 sequences in the sample, 35% were seen once. About this clonotype itself: The antigen is unknown.

The TCR sequence derives from a human donor in good health (CMV status not recorded). Some clones in this sample may be carry-over from other donors' samples. The V call is TRBV2, the J call TRBJ2-3; 9 bases line up with TRBD1. Source material: PBMCs. CDR3 DNA: TGTGCCAGCAGACCTCGACAGGGGGGGGCAGATACGCAGTATTTT. Amino acids: CASRPRQGGADTQYF.